A selection of T cell receptor beta chains follows, all from one sample in a study of OX40 agonist ivuxolimab in advanced cancers. The data were produced by immunoSEQ multiplex PCR, yet TCRdb's version contains in-frame clones alone and is incomplete. The sample records 30,000 to 35,000 clones, 92% being singletons. The starting material was CD4+ or CD8+ T cells sorted from blood, obtained in a trial of the OX40 agonist ivuxolimab. These receptors all come from an adult with an advanced solid tumor such as melanoma, head and neck, liver or kidney cancer. Both conserved end residues are part of each CDR3. D genes are given only for firm matches. Size is stated for part of the rows, as once, few or many counts, or as a class when the clone is expanded.

d_gene	v_gene	j_gene	abundance	CDR3aa	CDR3nt
.	TRBV6-5	TRBJ1-2	.	CASSTGGGNNYGYTF	TGTGCCAGTTCCACCGGGGGGGGCAATAACTATGGCTACACCTTC
.	TRBV2	TRBJ1-2	.	CASSARQYYGYTF	TGTGCCAGCAGTGCTAGACAGTACTATGGCTACACCTTC
.	TRBV2	TRBJ1-5	.	CASSEGAGGLQPQHF	TGTGCCAGCAGTGAAGGGGCCGGGGGGCTCCAGCCCCAGCATTTT
.	TRBV2	TRBJ1-1	.	CASSESVNTEAFF	TGTGCCAGCAGTGAATCAGTAAACACTGAAGCTTTCTTT
TRBD1	TRBV4-1	TRBJ2-1	.	CASSQGETGAYNEQFF	TGCGCCAGCAGCCAAGGAGAAACAGGGGCGTACAATGAGCAGTTCTTC
TRBD1	TRBV7-2	TRBJ2-5	.	CASSWGQSPQETQYF	TGTGCCAGCAGCTGGGGACAGTCCCCTCAAGAGACCCAGTACTTC
.	TRBV30	TRBJ2-2	.	CAWRSSGNTGELFF	TGTGCCTGGAGGAGCTCAGGGAACACCGGGGAGCTGTTTTTT
TRBD1	TRBV6-6	TRBJ1-1	.	CASSGRDRGAGTEAFF	TGTGCCAGCAGTGGACGGGACAGGGGGGCCGGCACTGAAGCTTTCTTT
.	TRBV5-1	TRBJ2-1	.	CASAGLSGNNEQFF	TGCGCCAGCGCGGGTCTCTCCGGAAACAATGAGCAGTTCTTC
.	TRBV19	TRBJ1-1	.	CASSTSGRRRTEAFF	TGTGCCAGTAGTACCTCGGGACGGAGGAGAACTGAAGCTTTCTTT
.	TRBV29-1	TRBJ1-4	.	CSVTRGGEKLFF	TGCAGCGTTACCAGGGGTGGCGAAAAACTGTTTTTT
TRBD1	TRBV6-5	TRBJ1-2	.	CASSTGQGGYGYTF	TGTGCCAGCAGTACGGGACAGGGAGGCTATGGCTACACCTTC
.	TRBV5-4	TRBJ2-3	.	CASSPHTDTQYF	TGTGCCAGCAGCCCACACACAGATACGCAGTATTTT
TRBD1	TRBV6-6	TRBJ1-1	.	CASSFGTANTEAFF	TGTGCCAGCAGTTTCGGGACAGCCAACACTGAAGCTTTCTTT
TRBD1	TRBV7-6	TRBJ1-6	few	CASSPGQGLSPLHF	TGTGCCAGCAGCCCAGGACAGGGTTTGTCACCCCTCCACTTT
.	TRBV6-4	TRBJ2-2	.	CASSPEGLVGTGELFF	TGTGCCAGCAGCCCCGAGGGGCTCGTTGGCACCGGGGAGCTGTTTTTT
TRBD2	TRBV6-1	TRBJ2-7	.	CATTWGLAGNYEQYF	TGTGCCACCACGTGGGGACTAGCGGGGAACTACGAGCAGTACTTC
.	TRBV27	TRBJ2-7	.	CASSPTGPYEQYF	TGTGCCAGCAGCCCAACCGGGCCCTACGAGCAGTACTTC
TRBD2	TRBV7-3	TRBJ2-1	.	CASSQGRLAGAEQFF	TGTGCCAGCAGCCAAGGTCGGCTAGCGGGAGCGGAGCAGTTCTTC
.	TRBV4-1	TRBJ2-1	.	CASSQDLASPAGNEQFF	TGCGCCAGCAGCCAAGATCTCGCTAGCCCGGCTGGGAATGAGCAGTTCTTC
.	TRBV4-1	TRBJ1-2	.	CASSQGPRGNYGYTF	TGCGCCAGCAGCCAAGGACCTCGGGGGAACTATGGCTACACCTTC
.	TRBV12-5	TRBJ1-5	.	CASGVRDGRDGSNQPQHF	TGTGCTAGTGGTGTCCGGGACGGACGCGATGGTAGCAATCAGCCCCAGCATTTT
TRBD1	TRBV5-6	TRBJ1-4	.	CASSLDFLDRDFGNEKLFF	TGTGCCAGCAGCTTGGATTTCTTGGACAGGGACTTCGGGAATGAAAAACTGTTTTTT
TRBD2	TRBV7-3	TRBJ2-3	.	CASSLSGGLTDTQYF	TGTGCCAGCAGCCTAAGCGGGGGCCTCACAGATACGCAGTATTTT
.	TRBV28	TRBJ1-1	.	CASSLTGRGAEAFF	TGTGCCAGCAGTTTAACAGGGAGAGGTGCTGAAGCTTTCTTT
.	TRBV15	TRBJ2-5	.	CATTGGAGETQYF	TGTGCCACCACCGGGGGCGCTGGAGAGACCCAGTACTTC
TRBD1	TRBV6-5	TRBJ1-2	.	CASSPGTGNYYGYTF	TGTGCCAGCAGTCCCGGGACAGGGAATTACTATGGCTACACCTTC
.	TRBV11-2	TRBJ1-3	.	CASSQVRAGNTIYF	TGTGCCAGCAGCCAGGTCAGGGCTGGAAACACCATATATTTT
TRBD1	TRBV11-3	TRBJ2-1	.	CASRRDRGTYNEQFF	TGTGCCAGCAGGCGGGACAGGGGAACCTACAATGAGCAGTTCTTC
TRBD1	TRBV10-3	TRBJ1-1	once	CAVLDRADPNTEAFF	TGTGCCGTCCTAGACAGGGCCGACCCGAACACTGAAGCTTTCTTT
.	TRBV27	TRBJ2-3	.	CASSLMDPRTDTQYF	TGTGCCAGCAGTTTAATGGACCCTAGGACAGATACGCAGTATTTT
.	TRBV6-1	TRBJ1-1	.	CASSETTGRRRTEAFF	TGTGCCAGCAGTGAGACCACAGGGAGGAGGCGAACTGAAGCTTTCTTT
.	TRBV5-1	TRBJ2-5	.	CASSLESGLYQETQYF	TGCGCCAGCAGCTTGGAGAGCGGACTATACCAAGAGACCCAGTACTTC
TRBD1	TRBV18	TRBJ1-6	few	CASSPPGQGESPLHF	TGTGCCAGCTCACCACCGGGACAGGGGGAGTCACCCCTCCACTTT
.	TRBV4-1	TRBJ2-2	.	CASSQDSRGESTGELFF	TGCGCCAGCAGCCAAGACTCCAGGGGAGAAAGCACCGGGGAGCTGTTTTTT
TRBD1	TRBV9	TRBJ1-6	.	CASTQGDRPASANSPLHF	TGTGCCAGCACTCAGGGGGACAGACCTGCCTCAGCTAATTCACCCCTCCACTTT
TRBD2	TRBV18	TRBJ2-7	.	CASSPSGGKSSYEQYF	TGTGCCAGCTCACCATCGGGGGGTAAAAGCTCCTACGAGCAGTACTTC
TRBD2	TRBV4-3	TRBJ2-1	.	CASSQDWARGAEYNEQFF	TGCGCCAGCAGCCAAGATTGGGCGCGGGGGGCCGAGTACAATGAGCAGTTCTTC
.	TRBV5-5	TRBJ2-1	.	CASSLAKFNEQFF	TGTGCCAGCAGCTTGGCCAAGTTCAATGAGCAGTTCTTC
.	TRBV19	TRBJ1-2	.	CASTRRTINYGYTF	TGTGCCAGTACCCGACGGACGATTAACTATGGCTACACCTTC